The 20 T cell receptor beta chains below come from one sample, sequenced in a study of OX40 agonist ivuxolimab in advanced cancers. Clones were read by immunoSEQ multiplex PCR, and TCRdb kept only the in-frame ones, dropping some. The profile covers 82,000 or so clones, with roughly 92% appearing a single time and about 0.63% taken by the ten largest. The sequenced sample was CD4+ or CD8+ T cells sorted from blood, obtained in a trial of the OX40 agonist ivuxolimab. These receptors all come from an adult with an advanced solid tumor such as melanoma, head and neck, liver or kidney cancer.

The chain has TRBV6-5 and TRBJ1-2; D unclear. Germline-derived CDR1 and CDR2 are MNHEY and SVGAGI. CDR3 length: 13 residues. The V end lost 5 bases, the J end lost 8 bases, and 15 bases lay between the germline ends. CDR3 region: CASSETLGYGYTF. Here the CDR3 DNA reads TGTGCCAGCAGTGAAACATTAGGTTACGGCTACACCTTC.

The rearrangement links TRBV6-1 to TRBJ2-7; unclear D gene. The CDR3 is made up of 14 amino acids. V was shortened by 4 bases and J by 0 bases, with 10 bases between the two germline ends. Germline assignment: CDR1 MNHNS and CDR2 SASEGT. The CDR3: CASSGAVFSYEQYF. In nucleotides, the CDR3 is TGTGCCAGCAGTGGTGCGGTCTTCTCCTACGAGCAGTACTTC.

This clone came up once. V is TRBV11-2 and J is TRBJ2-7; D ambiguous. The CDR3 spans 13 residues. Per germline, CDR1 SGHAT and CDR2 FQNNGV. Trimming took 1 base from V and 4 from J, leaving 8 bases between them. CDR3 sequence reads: CASSLGLEYEQYF. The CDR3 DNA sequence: TGTGCCAGCAGCTTAGGGTTAGAGTACGAGCAGTACTTC.

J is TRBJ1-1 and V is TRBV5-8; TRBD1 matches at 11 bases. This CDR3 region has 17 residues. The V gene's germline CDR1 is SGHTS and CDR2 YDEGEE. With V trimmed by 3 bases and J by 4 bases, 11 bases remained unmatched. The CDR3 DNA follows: TGTGCCAGCAGCTCGGGACAGGGGGTAGGTGGGATCACTGAAGCTTTCTTT. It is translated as CASSSGQGVGGITEAFF.

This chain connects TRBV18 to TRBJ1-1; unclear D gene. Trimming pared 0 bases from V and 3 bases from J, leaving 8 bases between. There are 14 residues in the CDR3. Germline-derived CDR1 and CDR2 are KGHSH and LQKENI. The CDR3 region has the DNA TGTGCCAGCTCACCACCTCCGGGGTACACTGAAGCTTTCTTT. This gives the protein CASSPPPGYTEAFF.

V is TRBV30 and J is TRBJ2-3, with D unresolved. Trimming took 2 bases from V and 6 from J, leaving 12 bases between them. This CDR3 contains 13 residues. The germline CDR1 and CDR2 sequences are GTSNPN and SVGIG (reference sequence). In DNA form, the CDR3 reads TGTGCCTGGAGTTTGGGGAATTGGGATACGCAGTATTTT. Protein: CAWSLGNWDTQYF.

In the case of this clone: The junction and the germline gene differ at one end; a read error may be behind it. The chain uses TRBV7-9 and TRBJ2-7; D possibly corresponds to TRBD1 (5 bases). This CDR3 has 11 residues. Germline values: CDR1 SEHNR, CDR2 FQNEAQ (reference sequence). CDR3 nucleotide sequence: TGTGCCAGCAGCTCCGGACACGACCAGTACTTC. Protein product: CASSSGHDQYF.

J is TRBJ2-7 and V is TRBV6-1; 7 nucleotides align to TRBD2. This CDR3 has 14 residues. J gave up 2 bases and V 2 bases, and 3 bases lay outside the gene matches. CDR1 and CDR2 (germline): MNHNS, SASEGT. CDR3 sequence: CASSEFGRTYEQYF. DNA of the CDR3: TGTGCCAGCAGTGAATTCGGGAGGACCTACGAGCAGTACTTC.

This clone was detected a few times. The CDR3 DNA is TGCGCCAGCAGCTTGGAAGTAGGTGGCTACACCTTC. Amino acids: CASSLEVGGYTF. This chain joins TRBV5-1 and TRBJ1-2; D not certain. The V end lost 0 bases, the J end lost 7 bases, and 7 bases lay between the germline ends. Germline assignment: CDR1 SGHRS and CDR2 YFSETQ. The CDR3 has 12 amino acids.

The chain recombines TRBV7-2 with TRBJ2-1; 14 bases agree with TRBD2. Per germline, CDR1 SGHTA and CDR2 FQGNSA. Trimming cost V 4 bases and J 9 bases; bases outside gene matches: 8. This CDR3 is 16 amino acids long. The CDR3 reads CASSSGTSGSRGEQFF. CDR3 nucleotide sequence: TGTGCCAGCAGCTCCGGGACTAGCGGGAGTAGGGGTGAGCAGTTCTTC.

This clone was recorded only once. The CDR3, as DNA: TGTGCCACCTCTAGCGGGGGGCCACCTTCCTACGAGCAGTACTTC. It encodes CATSSGGPPSYEQYF. The chain joins TRBV2 to TRBJ2-7; 11 positions agree with TRBD2. J lost 1 base, V lost 10 bases, and 9 bases had no gene match. This CDR3 is built from 15 residues. Germline CDR1 and CDR2: SNHLY and FYNNEI. The full variable domain, completed using reference TRBV2 and TRBJ2-7, is EPEVTQTPSHQVTQMGQEVILRCVPISNHLYFYWYRQILGQKVEFLVSFYNNEISEKSEIFDDQFSVERPDGSNFTLKIRSTKLEDSAMYFCATSSGGPPSYEQYFGPGTRLTVT.

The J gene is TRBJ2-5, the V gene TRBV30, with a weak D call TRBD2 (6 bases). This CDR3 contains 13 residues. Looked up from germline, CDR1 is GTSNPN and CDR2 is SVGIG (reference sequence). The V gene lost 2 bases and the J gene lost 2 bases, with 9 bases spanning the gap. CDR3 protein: CAWSFLAQETQYF. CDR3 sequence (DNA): TGTGCCTGGAGTTTCCTAGCGCAAGAGACCCAGTACTTC.

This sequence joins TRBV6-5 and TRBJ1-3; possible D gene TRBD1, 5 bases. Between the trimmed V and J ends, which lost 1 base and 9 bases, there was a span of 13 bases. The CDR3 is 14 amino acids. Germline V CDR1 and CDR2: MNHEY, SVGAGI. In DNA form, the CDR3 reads TGTGCCAGCAGTTACTTAAGACAGACGGGCACCATATATTTT. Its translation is CASSYLRQTGTIYF.

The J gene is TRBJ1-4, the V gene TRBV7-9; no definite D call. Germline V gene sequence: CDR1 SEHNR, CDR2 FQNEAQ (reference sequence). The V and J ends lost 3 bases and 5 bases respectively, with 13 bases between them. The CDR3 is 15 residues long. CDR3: CASSLKGGGNEKLFF. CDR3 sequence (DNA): TGTGCCAGCAGCTTGAAAGGCGGCGGGAATGAAAAACTGTTTTTT.

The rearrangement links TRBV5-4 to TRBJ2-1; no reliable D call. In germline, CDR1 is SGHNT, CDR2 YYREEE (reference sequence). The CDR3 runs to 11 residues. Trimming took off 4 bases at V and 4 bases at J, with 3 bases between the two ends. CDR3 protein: CASSRYNEQFF. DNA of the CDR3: TGTGCCAGCAGCCGATACAATGAGCAGTTCTTC.

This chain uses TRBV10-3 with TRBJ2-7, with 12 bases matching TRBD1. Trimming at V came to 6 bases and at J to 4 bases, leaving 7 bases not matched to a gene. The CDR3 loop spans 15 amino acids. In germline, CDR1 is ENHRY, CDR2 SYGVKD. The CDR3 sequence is CAIRIGTGGDYEQYF. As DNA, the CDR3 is TGTGCCATCAGGATCGGGACAGGGGGCGATTACGAGCAGTACTTC.

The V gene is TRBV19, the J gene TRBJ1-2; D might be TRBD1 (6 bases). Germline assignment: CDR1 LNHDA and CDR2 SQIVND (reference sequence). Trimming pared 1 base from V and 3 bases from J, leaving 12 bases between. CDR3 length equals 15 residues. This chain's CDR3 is CASSIVAGGDYGYTF. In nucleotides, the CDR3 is TGTGCCAGTAGTATAGTGGCGGGGGGCGACTATGGCTACACCTTC.

CDR3 sequence reads: CASSLAGTSARTDTQYF. CDR3 DNA sequence: TGCGCCAGCAGCTTGGCCGGAACTAGCGCCCGCACAGATACGCAGTATTTT. The V call is TRBV5-1, the J call TRBJ2-3; TRBD2 matches 7 bases. V gave up 0 bases and J gave up 1 base; unmatched junction bases: 8. CDR1 and CDR2 (germline): SGHRS, YFSETQ. CDR3 length: 17 amino acids. The full variable domain, its missing parts supplied by reference TRBV5-1 and TRBJ2-3, is KAGVTQTPRYLIKTRGQQVTLSCSPISGHRSVSWYQQTPGQGLQFLFEYFSETQRNKGNFPGRFSGRQFSNSRSEMNVSTLELGDSALYLCASSLAGTSARTDTQYFGPGTRLTVL.

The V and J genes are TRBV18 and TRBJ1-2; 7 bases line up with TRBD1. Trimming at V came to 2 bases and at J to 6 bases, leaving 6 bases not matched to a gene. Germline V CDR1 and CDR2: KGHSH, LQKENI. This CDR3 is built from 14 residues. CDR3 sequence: CASSPGGGDNGYTF. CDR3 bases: TGTGCCAGCTCACCAGGAGGGGGCGACAATGGCTACACCTTC.

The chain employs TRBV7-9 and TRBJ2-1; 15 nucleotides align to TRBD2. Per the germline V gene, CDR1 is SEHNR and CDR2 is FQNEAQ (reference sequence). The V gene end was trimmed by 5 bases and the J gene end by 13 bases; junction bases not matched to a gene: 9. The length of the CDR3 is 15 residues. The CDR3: CASSRLGLAGGPQFF. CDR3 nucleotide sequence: TGTGCCAGCAGCCGCCTAGGACTAGCGGGAGGGCCACAGTTCTTC.